These 9 T cell receptor beta chains originate from one sample sequenced in a study of metastatic and nonmetastatic thyroid tumors. None of the patients had undergone any treatment ahead of thyroid surgery. TCRdb redid the clone calls on the PCR reads using MiXCR. The sample has 45,000 or so clones, 3.5% to 5% seen once; the top ten hold 7.5% to 10%. Material for sequencing was blood. The receptor set was obtained from a female donor with papillary thyroid cancer or a benign thyroid nodule (not recorded which). Some clones in this sample may be carry-over from other donors' samples.

The chain is built from TRBV30 and TRBJ1-6; 8 nucleotides line up with TRBD1. J was trimmed by 4 bases and V by 2 bases; bases with no gene match: 13. There are 18 residues in the CDR3. CDR1 and CDR2 from the germline V gene are GTSNPN and SVGIG (reference sequence). CDR3 in DNA: TGTGCCTGGAGTCCCAACTCAACCGGGACAGGATATAATTCACCCCTCCACTTT. Translated, it gives CAWSPNSTGTGYNSPLHF. Full variable domain (missing parts from reference TRBV30 and TRBJ1-6): SQTIHQWPATLVQPVGSPLSLECTVEGTSNPNLYWYRQAAGRGLQLLFYSVGIGQISSEVPQNLSASRPQDRQFILSSKKLLLSDSGFYLCAWSPNSTGTGYNSPLHFGNGTRLTVT.

The sample holds many counts of this clone. The chain links TRBV29-1 to TRBJ2-3; D is unresolved. The germline gives CDR1 SQVTM, CDR2 ANQGSEA. V lost 6 bases, J lost 3 bases, and 13 bases lay in between. The CDR3 has 13 amino acids. The chain's CDR3 is CSVKRVVTDTQYF. The CDR3 bases are TGCAGCGTCAAACGGGTTGTGACAGATACGCAGTATTTT.

With regard to this clone: With a much larger clone just one base away, this may be a read error. This CDR3 is also generated by other DNA sequences in the sample. The V and J genes are TRBV4-2 and TRBJ2-3; 16 positions match TRBD2. Per the germline V gene, CDR1 is LGHNA and CDR2 is YNFKEQ. CDR3 length: 16 residues. The CDR3 reads CASSTGLAGGGDTQYF. The CDR3, as DNA: TGTGCCAGCAGCACGGGACTAGCGGGAGGGGGTGATACGCAGTATTTC.

This clone was detected ten times or more. A much larger clone lies one base from this, so it may be a read error. Other nucleotide sequences from this sample produce the same CDR3. This rearrangement joins TRBV12-5 to TRBJ1-5, with TRBD1 identical over 9 bases. Looked up from germline, CDR1 is LGHNT and CDR2 is FRNRAP. There are 15 residues in the CDR3. CDR3 nucleotide sequence: TGTGCAAGTGGCTGGGACAGGGATAGCAATCAGCCCCAGCATTTT. It is translated as CASGWDRDSNQPQHF.

This clone has ten or more counts. Here the CDR3 DNA reads TGCAGTGCTAGTCAAACCAATCAGCCCCAGCATTTT. It yields the protein CSASQTNQPQHF. The chain joins TRBV20-1 to TRBJ1-5; D gene ambiguous. Germline V gene sequence: CDR1 DFQATT, CDR2 SNEGSKA (reference sequence). V lost 3 bases, J lost 3 bases, and 6 bases lay in between. The CDR3 runs to 12 residues.

This clone has ten or more counts. The chain combines TRBV5-1 with TRBJ1-5; D is uncertain. V lost 1 base and J 0 bases, leaving 8 bases between the germline ends. Germline CDR1 is SGHRS and CDR2 is YFSETQ. The CDR3 covers 15 residues. CDR3 loop: CASSLSGNSNQPQHF. The CDR3 nucleotides read TGCGCCAGCAGCTTGTCCGGGAATAGCAATCAGCCCCAGCATTTT.

By its share, this clone is medium-sized. The genes are TRBV6-1 and TRBJ2-7; D unresolved. CDR1 is MNHNS and CDR2 is SASEGT in the germline V gene. The CDR3 runs to 14 residues. Trimming pared 1 base from V and 0 bases from J, leaving 7 bases between. The CDR3: CASSEGDTSYEQYF. The CDR3 DNA sequence: TGTGCCAGCAGTGAAGGTGACACCTCCTACGAGCAGTACTTC.

This clone was picked up many times. The same CDR3 also results from other DNA sequences found in this sample. CDR3 region: CASSYSPGSGNTIYF. The CDR3 DNA reads TGTGCCAGCAGTTACTCGCCCGGTTCTGGAAACACCATATATTTT. The chain recombines TRBV6-5 with TRBJ1-3; the D is unclear. This CDR3 has 15 amino acids. CDR1 MNHEY and CDR2 SVGAGI come from the germline V gene. The V end lost 0 bases, the J end lost 1 base, and 7 bases lay between the germline ends.

This clone occurred many times. V is TRBV5-1 and J is TRBJ2-5, with 9 bases lining up with TRBD2. Trimming cost V 3 bases and J 2 bases; bases outside gene matches: 11. This CDR3 region has 17 residues. Germline V gene sequence: CDR1 SGHRS, CDR2 YFSETQ. CDR3 in amino acids: CASSSGLSGRRQETQYF. CDR3 coding DNA: TGCGCCAGCAGCTCAGGACTAAGCGGGAGGAGACAAGAGACCCAGTACTTC.